One sample yielded the 22 T cell receptor beta chains listed below, sequenced in a study of TIL therapy for anti-PD-1-resistant metastatic lung cancer. The immunoSEQ assay was v3. Sequencing used immunoSEQ multiplex PCR; TCRdb keeps in-frame clones, though not all of them. The sample lists 35,000 to 55,000 clones; less than 80% were seen once. Time point described: pre-treatment sample, taken before nivolumab and TIL therapy. The sequencing used blood, collected at baseline. These TCRs come from a man in his sixties or seventies with non-small cell lung cancer.

This clone was recorded a few times. The chain couples TRBV7-9 to TRBJ2-7; 9 nucleotides line up with TRBD2. Losses at the gene ends were 0 bases for V and 2 bases for J; bases not matched to a gene: 2. Looked up from germline, CDR1 is SEHNR and CDR2 is FQNEAQ (reference sequence). This CDR3 spans 15 amino acids. The CDR3 DNA is TGTGCCAGCAGCTTAGCTAGCGGGGGACCCTACGAGCAGTACTTC. The encoded protein is CASSLASGGPYEQYF.

This rearrangement joins TRBV25-1 to TRBJ2-7; D uncertain. CDR3 length: 14 amino acids. Germline V gives CDR1 MGHDK, CDR2 SYGVNS. With 3 bases removed from V and 3 bases from J, the gap between germline ends came to 12 bases. The CDR3 loop is CASSDASRVYEQYF. The DNA for the CDR3 is TGTGCCAGCAGTGATGCGTCCCGCGTCTACGAGCAGTACTTC.

J is TRBJ1-5 and V is TRBV2; D is uncertain. Germline V gives CDR1 SNHLY, CDR2 FYNNEI. The CDR3 has 14 residues. The ends were cut back, 2 bases at V and 0 bases at J, with 5 bases in the middle. This CDR3 reads CASSERYSNQPQHF. CDR3 nucleotide sequence: TGTGCCAGCAGTGAACGGTATAGCAATCAGCCCCAGCATTTT.

Here the CDR3 DNA reads TGTGCCAGCAGCATCGGACTAGCGGGAGTGAATGAGCAGTTCTTC. Translating gives CASSIGLAGVNEQFF. The chain joins TRBV7-8 to TRBJ2-1, with TRBD2 identical over 13 bases. The CDR3 consists of 15 residues. CDR1 and CDR2 (germline): SGHVS, FQNEAQ. With 5 bases clipped from V and 7 bases from J, the junction kept 5 bases outside the gene matches.

J is TRBJ2-1 and V is TRBV7-3; 11 bases are a match to TRBD2. The CDR3 covers 20 residues. Losses at the gene ends were 0 bases for V and 2 bases for J; bases not matched to a gene: 12. Germline V lookup: CDR1 SGHTA, CDR2 FQGTGA. The CDR3 loop is CASSLTPTQTLAGAYNEQFF. CDR3 nucleotides: TGTGCCAGCAGCTTAACCCCCACTCAAACACTAGCGGGAGCCTACAATGAGCAGTTCTTC.

DNA of the CDR3: TGTGCCAGCAGCCCCGAGAGTGGAGGGATCACCTACGAGCAGTACTTC. It codes for CASSPESGGITYEQYF. This rearrangement joins TRBV9 to TRBJ2-7; a weak D match, TRBD2 (6 bases). With 4 bases removed from V and 2 bases from J, the gap between germline ends came to 19 bases. CDR1 is SGDLS and CDR2 is YYNGEE in the germline V gene. The CDR3 spans 16 residues.

This chain connects TRBV28 to TRBJ1-4, with D perhaps matching TRBD1 (5 bases). V shed 5 bases and J shed 6 bases, with 16 bases lying between them. The CDR3 covers 15 residues. Germline CDR1 reads MDHEN; CDR2 reads SYDVKM. This chain's CDR3 is CASSPPGGRDEKLFF. DNA of the CDR3: TGTGCCAGCAGTCCCCCCGGGGGGAGAGATGAAAAACTGTTTTTT. Filled out from reference TRBV28 and TRBJ1-4, the complete variable domain reads DVKVTQSSRYLVKRTGEKVFLECVQDMDHENMFWYRQDPGLGLRLIYFSYDVKMKEKGDIPEGYSVSREKKERFSLILESASTNQTSMYLCASSPPGGRDEKLFFGSGTQLSVL.

The chain carries TRBV9 and TRBJ2-1; possible D gene TRBD2, 5 bases. Germline assignment: CDR1 SGDLS and CDR2 YYNGEE. This CDR3 comprises 14 residues. V lost 0 bases to trimming and J lost 3 bases, with 7 bases between them. The CDR3 loop is CASSVAGNYNEQFF. CDR3 bases: TGTGCCAGCAGCGTAGCGGGAAACTACAATGAGCAGTTCTTC.

The gene calls are TRBV5-8 and TRBJ1-4; 12 bases line up with TRBD1. With V trimmed by 1 base and J by 8 bases, 3 bases remained unmatched. In germline, CDR1 is SGHTS, CDR2 YDEGEE. The CDR3 length is 15 residues. CDR3 in DNA: TGTGCCAGCAGCTTGCGGGGGACAGGGGGCGAAAAACTGTTTTTT. Its translation: CASSLRGTGGEKLFF.

The V gene is TRBV19, the J gene TRBJ1-5; TRBD1 agrees at 9 bases. V shed 5 bases and J 6 bases; nucleotides not matched to a gene: 5. The CDR3 sequence is 14 residues long. CDR1 is LNHDA, CDR2 SQIVND, per germline (reference sequence). The CDR3 DNA reads as TGTGCCAGTAGTGTGCGGGACAGGGTTCAGCCCCAGCATTTT. Its protein is CASSVRDRVQPQHF.

The V gene is TRBV7-2, the J gene TRBJ1-4; D perhaps matches TRBD1 (6 bases). Trimming stripped 6 bases from V and 8 bases from J, with 19 bases between. Germline assignment: CDR1 SGHTA and CDR2 FQGNSA. The length of the CDR3 is 15 residues. The CDR3 DNA follows: TGTGCCAGCAGTACCTATCAGGGGAATAGGGAAAAACTGTTTTTT. Its protein product is CASSTYQGNREKLFF.

The gene calls are TRBV5-4 and TRBJ2-3; 9 nucleotides line up with TRBD1. Germline loops: CDR1 SGHNT, CDR2 YYREEE (reference sequence). This CDR3 has 17 amino acids. J gave up 2 bases and V 1 base, and 8 bases lay outside the gene matches. The CDR3 coding sequence is TGTGCCAGCAGCTTGCCACCGGGACAGGGTATCACAGATACGCAGTATTTT. Residues: CASSLPPGQGITDTQYF. Full variable domain (rest looked up from reference TRBV5-4 and TRBJ2-3): ETGVTQSPTHLIKTRGQQVTLRCSSQSGHNTVSWYQQALGQGPQFIFQYYREEENGRGNFPPRFSGLQFPNYSSELNVNALELDDSALYLCASSLPPGQGITDTQYFGPGTRLTVL.

The V and J genes are TRBV7-2 and TRBJ1-1, with D hard to call. The CDR3 has 14 amino acids. Germline V lookup: CDR1 SGHTA, CDR2 FQGNSA. V lost 5 bases, J lost 9 bases, and 19 bases lay in between. DNA of the CDR3: TGTGCCAGCAGCCTCACTGGGATAGGGAGGAAAGCTTTCTTT. Its translation is CASSLTGIGRKAFF.

The chain combines TRBV18 with TRBJ2-7; 7 positions match TRBD1. Trimming at V came to 1 base and at J to 0 bases, leaving 6 bases not matched to a gene. This CDR3 has 16 residues. Germline V lookup: CDR1 KGHSH, CDR2 LQKENI. CDR3 sequence: CASSPLDRVLSYEQYF. The DNA for the CDR3 is TGTGCCAGCTCACCACTCGACAGGGTTCTCTCCTACGAGCAGTACTTC.

This clone has just a few counts. V is TRBV2 and J is TRBJ2-1; a weak D match, TRBD2 (5 bases). The CDR3 is 11 residues long. Germline V lookup: CDR1 SNHLY, CDR2 FYNNEI. The V and J ends lost 1 base and 10 bases respectively, with 5 bases between them. CDR3 sequence (DNA): TGTGCCAGCAGTGAAGGCGGGGAGCAGTTCTTC. Protein: CASSEGGEQFF.

The chain combines TRBV7-6 with TRBJ2-1; D gene ambiguous. Trimming stripped 1 base from V and 5 bases from J, with 15 bases between. Germline V lookup: CDR1 SGHVS, CDR2 FNYEAQ. The CDR3 runs to 16 residues. DNA of the CDR3: TGTGCCAGCAGCTTAGATATACCCCGGAACAACAATGAGCAGTTCTTC. Translating it yields CASSLDIPRNNNEQFF.

The chain joins TRBV9 to TRBJ2-3; 7 positions match TRBD2. The CDR3 extends over 16 amino acids. With V trimmed by 4 bases and J by 0 bases, 8 bases remained unmatched. CDR1 and CDR2 (germline): SGDLS, YYNGEE. CDR3 nucleotide sequence: TGTGCCAGCAGCCTCGGGGGGAGCGGAAGCACAGATACGCAGTATTTT. It codes for CASSLGGSGSTDTQYF.

This clone was detected only once. The chain combines TRBV5-4 with TRBJ2-1; a possible D gene is TRBD2 (5 bases). The V end lost 5 bases, the J end lost 10 bases, and 25 bases lay between the germline ends. The CDR3 runs to 16 residues. Germline assignment: CDR1 SGHNT and CDR2 YYREEE (reference sequence). The CDR3 loop is CASSSGGLKPRGEQFF. The CDR3, as DNA: TGTGCCAGCAGTTCCGGCGGTCTCAAACCCAGAGGGGAGCAGTTCTTC.

This chain links TRBV5-1 with TRBJ2-7; TRBD2 is a possible D gene (7 bases). The germline V gene has CDR1 SGHRS and CDR2 YFSETQ. This CDR3 has 16 residues. V lost 4 bases, J lost 3 bases, and 20 bases lay in between. The DNA of the CDR3 is TGCGCCAGCAGCCCAACGATCTGGGAGGGACACTACGAGCAGTACTTC. The encoded protein is CASSPTIWEGHYEQYF.

This chain joins TRBV28 and TRBJ2-7; D may be TRBD1 (6 bases). The CDR3 covers 13 residues. Trimming stripped 3 bases from V and 5 bases from J, with 11 bases between. Germline CDR1 MDHEN, CDR2 SYDVKM. In DNA, the CDR3 is TGTGCCAGCAGTTTCCCCCGGACAGACGAGCAGTACTTC. Translation: CASSFPRTDEQYF.

This sequence joins TRBV7-3 and TRBJ1-2, with a possible D match to TRBD1 (5 bases). Trimming stripped 0 bases from V and 8 bases from J, with 10 bases between. The CDR3 runs to 13 residues. The germline V gene has CDR1 SGHTA and CDR2 FQGTGA. The CDR3 DNA follows: TGTGCCAGCAGCTTAACGTCCGGGGGAGGCTACACCTTC. Residues: CASSLTSGGGYTF.

The rearrangement links TRBV7-9 to TRBJ2-7; 7 nucleotides agree with TRBD2. Germline CDR1 reads SEHNR; CDR2 reads FQNEAQ (reference sequence). V was pared by 5 bases and J by 7 bases, with 5 bases of the junction left unmatched. The CDR3 covers 12 residues. CDR3 in DNA: TGTGCCAGCAGCCCGGGACTATTTGAGCAGTACTTC. It codes for CASSPGLFEQYF.